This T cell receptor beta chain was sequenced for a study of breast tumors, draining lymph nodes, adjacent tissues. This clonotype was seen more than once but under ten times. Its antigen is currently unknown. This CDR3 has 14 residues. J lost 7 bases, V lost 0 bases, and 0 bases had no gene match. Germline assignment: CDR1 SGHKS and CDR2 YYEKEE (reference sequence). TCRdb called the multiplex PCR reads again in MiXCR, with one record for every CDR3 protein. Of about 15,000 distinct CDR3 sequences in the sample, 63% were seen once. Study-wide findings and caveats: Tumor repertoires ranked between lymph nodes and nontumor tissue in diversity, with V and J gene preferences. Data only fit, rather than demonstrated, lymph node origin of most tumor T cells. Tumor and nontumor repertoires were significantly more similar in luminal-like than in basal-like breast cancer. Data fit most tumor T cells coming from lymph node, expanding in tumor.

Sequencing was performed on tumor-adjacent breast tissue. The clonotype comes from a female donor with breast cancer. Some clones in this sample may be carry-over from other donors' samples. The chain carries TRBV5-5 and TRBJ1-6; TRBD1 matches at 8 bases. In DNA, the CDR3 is TGTGCCAGCAGCTTGGGACAGGGGAATTCACCCCTCCACTTT. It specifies CASSLGQGNSPLHF.